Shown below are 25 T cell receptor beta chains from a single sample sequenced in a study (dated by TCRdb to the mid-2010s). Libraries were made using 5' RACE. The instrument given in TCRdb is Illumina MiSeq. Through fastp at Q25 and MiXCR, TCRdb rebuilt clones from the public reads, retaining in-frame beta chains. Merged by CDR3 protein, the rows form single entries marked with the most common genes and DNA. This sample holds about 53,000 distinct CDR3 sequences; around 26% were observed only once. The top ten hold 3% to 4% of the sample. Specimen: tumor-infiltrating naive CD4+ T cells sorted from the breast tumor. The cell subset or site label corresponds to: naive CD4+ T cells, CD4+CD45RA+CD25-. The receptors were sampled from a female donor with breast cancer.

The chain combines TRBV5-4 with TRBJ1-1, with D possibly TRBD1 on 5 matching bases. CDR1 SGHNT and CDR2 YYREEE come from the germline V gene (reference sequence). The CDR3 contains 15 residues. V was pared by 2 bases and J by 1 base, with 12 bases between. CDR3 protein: CASSLTGGSNTEAFF. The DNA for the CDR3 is TGTGCCAGCAGCTTAACAGGAGGGTCGAACACTGAAGCTTTCTTT. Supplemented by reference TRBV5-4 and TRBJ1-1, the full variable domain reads ETGVTQSPTHLIKTRGQQVTLRCSSQSGHNTVSWYQQALGQGPQFIFQYYREEENGRGNFPPRFSGLQFPNYSSELNVNALELDDSALYLCASSLTGGSNTEAFFGQGTRLTVV.

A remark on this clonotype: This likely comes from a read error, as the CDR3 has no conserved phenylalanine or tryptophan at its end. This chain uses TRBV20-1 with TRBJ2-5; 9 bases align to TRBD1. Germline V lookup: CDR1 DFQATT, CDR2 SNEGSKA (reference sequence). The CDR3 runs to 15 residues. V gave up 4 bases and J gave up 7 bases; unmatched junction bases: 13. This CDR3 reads CSATTGGRILLTQYS. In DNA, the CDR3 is TGCAGTGCTACGACAGGGGGAAGGATCTTGTTGACCCAGTACTCC.

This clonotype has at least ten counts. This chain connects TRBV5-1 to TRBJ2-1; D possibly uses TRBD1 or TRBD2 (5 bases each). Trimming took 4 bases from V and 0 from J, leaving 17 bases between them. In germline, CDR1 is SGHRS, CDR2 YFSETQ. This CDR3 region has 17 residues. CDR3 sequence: CASSPGLQPTSYNEQFF. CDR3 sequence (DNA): TGCGCCAGCAGCCCGGGGCTACAGCCGACCTCCTACAATGAGCAGTTCTTC.

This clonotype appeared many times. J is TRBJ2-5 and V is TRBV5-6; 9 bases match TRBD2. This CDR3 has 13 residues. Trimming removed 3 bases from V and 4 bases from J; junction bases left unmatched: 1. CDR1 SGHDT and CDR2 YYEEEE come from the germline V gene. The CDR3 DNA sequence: TGTGCCAGCAGCTCGACTAGCGGAGAGACCCAGTACTTC. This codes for CASSSTSGETQYF.

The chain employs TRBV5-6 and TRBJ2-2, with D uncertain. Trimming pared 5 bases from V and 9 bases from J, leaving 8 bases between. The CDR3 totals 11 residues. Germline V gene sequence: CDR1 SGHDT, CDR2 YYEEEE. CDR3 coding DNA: TGTGCCAGCAGGCGGACCCGGGAGCTGTTTTTT. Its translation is CASRRTRELFF.

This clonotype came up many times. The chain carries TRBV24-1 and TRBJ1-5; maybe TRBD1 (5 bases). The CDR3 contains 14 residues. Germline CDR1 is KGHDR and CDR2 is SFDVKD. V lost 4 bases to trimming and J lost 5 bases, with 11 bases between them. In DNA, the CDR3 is TGTGCCACCAGTGAGGGGGGGAGGGATCAGCCCCAGCATTTT. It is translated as CATSEGGRDQPQHF.

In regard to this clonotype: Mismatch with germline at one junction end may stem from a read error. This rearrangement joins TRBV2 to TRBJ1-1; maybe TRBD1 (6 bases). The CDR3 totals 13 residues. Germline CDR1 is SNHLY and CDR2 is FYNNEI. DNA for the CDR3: TGTGCCTGTTCCGGATTGGGGGGCACTGAAGCTTACTTT. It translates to CACSGLGGTEAYF.

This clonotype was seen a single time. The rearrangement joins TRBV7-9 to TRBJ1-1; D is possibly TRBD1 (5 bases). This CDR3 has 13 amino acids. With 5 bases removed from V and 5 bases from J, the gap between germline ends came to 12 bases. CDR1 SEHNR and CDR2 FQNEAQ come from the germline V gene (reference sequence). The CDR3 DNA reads TGTGCCAGCAGCCCCAGGAGGGGAACTGAAGCTTTCTTT. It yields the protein CASSPRRGTEAFF.

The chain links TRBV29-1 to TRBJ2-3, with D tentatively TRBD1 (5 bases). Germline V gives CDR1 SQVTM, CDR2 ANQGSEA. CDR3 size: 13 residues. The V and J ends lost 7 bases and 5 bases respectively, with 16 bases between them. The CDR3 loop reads CSARGDPQDTQYF. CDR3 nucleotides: TGCAGCGCTAGGGGTGATCCTCAAGATACGCAGTATTTT.

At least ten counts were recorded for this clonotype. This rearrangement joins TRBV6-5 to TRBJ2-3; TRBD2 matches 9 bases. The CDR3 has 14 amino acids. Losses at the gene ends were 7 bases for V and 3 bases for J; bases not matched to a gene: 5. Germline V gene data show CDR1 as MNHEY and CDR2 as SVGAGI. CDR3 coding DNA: TGTGCCAGCACGAAGCGGGGGGCGACAGATACGCAGTATTTT. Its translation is CASTKRGATDTQYF.

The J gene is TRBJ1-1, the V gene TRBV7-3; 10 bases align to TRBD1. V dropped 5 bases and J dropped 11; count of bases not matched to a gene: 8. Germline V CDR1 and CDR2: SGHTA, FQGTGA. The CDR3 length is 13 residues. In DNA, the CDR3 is TGTGCCAGCAGCCCGGGACAGGGGAGGGAGGCTTTCTTT. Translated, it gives CASSPGQGREAFF.

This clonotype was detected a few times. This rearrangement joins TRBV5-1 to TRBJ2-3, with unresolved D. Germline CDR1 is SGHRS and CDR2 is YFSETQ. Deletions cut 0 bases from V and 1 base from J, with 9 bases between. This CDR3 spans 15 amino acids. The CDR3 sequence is CASSLVTVGTDTQYF. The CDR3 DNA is TGCGCCAGCAGCTTGGTTACCGTAGGCACAGATACGCAGTATTTT.

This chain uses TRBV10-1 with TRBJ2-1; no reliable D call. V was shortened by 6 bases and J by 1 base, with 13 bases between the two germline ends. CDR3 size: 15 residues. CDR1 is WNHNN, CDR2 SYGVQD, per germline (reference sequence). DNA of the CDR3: TGCGCCAGCAGAAGGTGTCGTAGGTCCTACAATGAGCAGTTCTTC. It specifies CASRRCRRSYNEQFF.

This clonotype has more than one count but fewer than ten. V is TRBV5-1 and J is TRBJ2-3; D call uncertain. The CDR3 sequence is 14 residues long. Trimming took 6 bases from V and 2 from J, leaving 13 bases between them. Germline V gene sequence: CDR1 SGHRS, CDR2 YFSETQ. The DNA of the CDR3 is TGCGCCAGCAACGCGCTCCAGACCACAGATACGCAGTATTTT. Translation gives CASNALQTTDTQYF.

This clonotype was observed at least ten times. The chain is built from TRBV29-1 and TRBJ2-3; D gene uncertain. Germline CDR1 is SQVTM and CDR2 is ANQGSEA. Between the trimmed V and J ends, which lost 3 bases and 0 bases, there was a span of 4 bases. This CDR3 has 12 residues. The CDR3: CSVDLSTDTQYF. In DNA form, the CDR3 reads TGCAGCGTTGATCTTAGCACAGATACGCAGTATTTT.

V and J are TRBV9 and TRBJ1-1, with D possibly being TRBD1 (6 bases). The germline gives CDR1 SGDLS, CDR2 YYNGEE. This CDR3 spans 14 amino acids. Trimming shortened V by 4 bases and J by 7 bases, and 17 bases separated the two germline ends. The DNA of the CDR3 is TGTGCCAGCAGCTCCCGGACAGACGGGTTTGAAGCTTTCTTT. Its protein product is CASSSRTDGFEAFF.

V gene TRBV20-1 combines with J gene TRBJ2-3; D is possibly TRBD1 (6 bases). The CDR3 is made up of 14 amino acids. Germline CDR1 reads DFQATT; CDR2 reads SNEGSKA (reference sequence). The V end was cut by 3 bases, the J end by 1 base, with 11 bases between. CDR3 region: CSASAGGGTDTQYF. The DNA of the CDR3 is TGCAGTGCTAGTGCTGGGGGCGGCACAGATACGCAGTATTTT.

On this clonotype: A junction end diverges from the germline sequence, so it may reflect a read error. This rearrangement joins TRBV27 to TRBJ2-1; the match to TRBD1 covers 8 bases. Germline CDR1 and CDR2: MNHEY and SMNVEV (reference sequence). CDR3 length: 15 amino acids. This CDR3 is CASRRNRDRYNEQFF. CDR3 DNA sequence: TGTGCCAGCAGACGTAACCGGGACAGGTACAACGAGCAGTTCTTC.

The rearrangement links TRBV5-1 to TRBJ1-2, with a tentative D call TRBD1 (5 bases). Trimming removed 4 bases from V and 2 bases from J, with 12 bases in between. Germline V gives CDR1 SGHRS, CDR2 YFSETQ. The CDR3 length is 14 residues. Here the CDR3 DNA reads TGCGCCAGCAGCATCGGGACTTTAAACTATGGCTACACCTTC. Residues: CASSIGTLNYGYTF.

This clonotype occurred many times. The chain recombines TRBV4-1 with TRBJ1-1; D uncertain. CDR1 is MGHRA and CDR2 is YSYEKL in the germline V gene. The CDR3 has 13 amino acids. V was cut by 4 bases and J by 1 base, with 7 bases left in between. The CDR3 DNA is TGCGCCAGCAGCCCACGGACGAACACTGAAGCTTTCTTT. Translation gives CASSPRTNTEAFF.

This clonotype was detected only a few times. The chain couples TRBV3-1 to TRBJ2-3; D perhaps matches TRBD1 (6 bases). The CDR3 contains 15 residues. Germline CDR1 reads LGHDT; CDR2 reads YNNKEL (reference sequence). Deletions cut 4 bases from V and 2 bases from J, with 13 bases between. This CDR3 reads CASSRLGQATDTQYF. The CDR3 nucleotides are TGTGCCAGCAGCCGCCTGGGACAAGCCACAGATACGCAGTATTTT.

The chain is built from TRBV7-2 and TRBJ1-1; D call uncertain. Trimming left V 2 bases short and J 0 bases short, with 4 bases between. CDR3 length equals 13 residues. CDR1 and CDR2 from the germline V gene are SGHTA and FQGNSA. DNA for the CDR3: TGTGCCAGCAGCTTACATTTGAACACTGAAGCTTTCTTT. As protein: CASSLHLNTEAFF.

The CDR3 nucleotides are TGCGCCAGCCGCGCCCAGCAAGAGACCCAGTACTTC. As protein: CASRAQQETQYF. This rearrangement joins TRBV5-1 to TRBJ2-5, with unresolved D. The CDR3 consists of 12 residues. The ends were cut back, 7 bases at V and 2 bases at J, with 9 bases in the middle. Looked up from germline, CDR1 is SGHRS and CDR2 is YFSETQ.

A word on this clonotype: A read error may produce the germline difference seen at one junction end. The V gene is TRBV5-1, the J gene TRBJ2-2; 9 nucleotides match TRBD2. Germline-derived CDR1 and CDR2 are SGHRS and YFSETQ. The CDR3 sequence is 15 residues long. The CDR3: CASSPFSGGSGELSF. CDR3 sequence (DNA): TGCGCCAGCAGCCCCTTTAGCGGGGGATCCGGGGAGCTGTCTTTT. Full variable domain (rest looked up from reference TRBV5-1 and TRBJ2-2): KAGVTQTPRYLIKTRGQQVTLSCSPISGHRSVSWYQQTPGQGLQFLFEYFSETQRNKGNFPGRFSGRQFSNSRSEMNVSTLELGDSALYLCASSPFSGGSGELSFGEGSRLTVL.

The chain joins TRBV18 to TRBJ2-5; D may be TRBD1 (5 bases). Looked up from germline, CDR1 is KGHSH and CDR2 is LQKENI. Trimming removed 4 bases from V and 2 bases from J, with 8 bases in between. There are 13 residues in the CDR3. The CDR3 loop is CASSRGHQETQYF. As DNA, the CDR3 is TGTGCCAGCTCACGCGGACATCAAGAGACCCAGTACTTC.